What follows are 18 T cell receptor beta chains derived from one specimen sequenced in a study of cytomegalovirus exposure and HLA in healthy donors. 60 Vbeta and 13 Jbeta primers were used in PCR. Generated by immunoSEQ multiplex PCR, the TCRdb table keeps only in-frame clones and is missing some. The sample records 90,000 to 140,000 clones, 78% being singletons. Sequencing was done on a sample of PBMCs. Every receptor here comes from a man aged 25 to 45 in good health and CMV-seronegative.

This chain joins TRBV6-5 and TRBJ2-1; 10 bases map to TRBD2. With 0 bases clipped from V and 7 bases from J, the junction kept 6 bases outside the gene matches. CDR1 and CDR2 (germline): MNHEY, SVGAGI. The CDR3 spans 16 residues. The DNA of the CDR3 is TGTGCCAGCAGTTACTCGAATCCTAGCGGGGGAAATGAGCAGTTCTTC. Protein sequence: CASSYSNPSGGNEQFF.

This rearrangement joins TRBV6-6 to TRBJ1-2; 8 bases agree with TRBD1. The CDR3 consists of 14 residues. V lost 6 bases, J lost 7 bases, and 10 bases stayed unmatched. The germline gives CDR1 MNHNY, CDR2 SVGAGI (reference sequence). For the CDR3, the DNA is TGTGCCAGCAGATCCGGGACAGGCTCGTCTGGCTACACCTTC. This codes for CASRSGTGSSGYTF.

This sequence joins TRBV25-1 and TRBJ1-1; perhaps TRBD1 as D (5 bases). Germline assignment: CDR1 MGHDK and CDR2 SYGVNS. CDR3 length: 15 residues. The germline V and J ends were trimmed by 3 bases and 6 bases, with 17 bases remaining between them. CDR3 sequence: CASSDPGAGDAEAFF. DNA of the CDR3: TGTGCCAGCAGTGACCCGGGCGCGGGGGACGCTGAAGCTTTCTTT.

The V and J genes are TRBV18 and TRBJ1-4; TRBD1 is a possible D gene (6 bases). Germline V gives CDR1 KGHSH, CDR2 LQKENI. Deletions cut 6 bases from V and 7 bases from J, with 18 bases between. This CDR3 comprises 15 residues. CDR3 sequence reads: CASSGDRLTIEKLFF. The CDR3 DNA reads TGTGCCAGCTCCGGTGACAGGCTTACGATTGAAAAACTGTTTTTT.

This clone has only a few counts. The chain joins TRBV7-8 to TRBJ2-5, with 12 bases matching TRBD1. Germline CDR1 SGHVS, CDR2 FQNEAQ. The J segment lost 5 bases and the V segment lost 5 bases, leaving 12 bases of the junction unmatched. CDR3 length equals 17 residues. Here the CDR3 DNA reads TGTGCCAGCAGCCTTCCTACCCGGGACAGGGGGCGGGAGACCCAGTACTTC. The encoded protein is CASSLPTRDRGRETQYF.

The V gene is TRBV5-6, the J gene TRBJ1-2; tentative D call: TRBD1 (6 bases). CDR1 is SGHDT and CDR2 is YYEEEE in the germline V gene. Between the trimmed V and J ends, which lost 1 base and 2 bases, there was a span of 12 bases. This CDR3 contains 15 residues. CDR3 residues: CASSLIGQPNYGYTF. The CDR3 region has the DNA TGTGCCAGCAGCTTGATAGGACAGCCGAACTATGGCTACACCTTC.

The genes are TRBV7-8 and TRBJ1-1; D is uncertain. The V gene's germline CDR1 is SGHVS and CDR2 FQNEAQ. The CDR3 is 14 residues long. V was cut by 1 base and J by 5 bases, with 11 bases left in between. CDR3 in DNA: TGTGCCAGCAGCTTAGTGGGCAGCGGAACTGAAGCTTTCTTT. Translation: CASSLVGSGTEAFF.

V and J are TRBV28 and TRBJ1-5, with D possibly matching TRBD1 (6 bases). CDR1 and CDR2 from the germline V gene are MDHEN and SYDVKM. The CDR3 spans 17 residues. V lost 5 bases to trimming and J lost 2 bases, with 19 bases between them. The CDR3 coding sequence is TGTGCCAGCAGTCCCTCCAGCGGGGGCTACGGCAATCAGCCCCAGCATTTT. Encoded protein: CASSPSSGGYGNQPQHF. Using reference TRBV28 and TRBJ1-5 for the parts outside the CDR3, the full variable domain is DVKVTQSSRYLVKRTGEKVFLECVQDMDHENMFWYRQDPGLGLRLIYFSYDVKMKEKGDIPEGYSVSREKKERFSLILESASTNQTSMYLCASSPSSGGYGNQPQHFGDGTRLSIL.

This rearrangement joins TRBV5-1 to TRBJ2-1, with 9 bases lining up with TRBD2. The CDR3 has 16 amino acids. V gave up 3 bases and J gave up 0 bases; unmatched junction bases: 4. The germline gives CDR1 SGHRS, CDR2 YFSETQ. CDR3 DNA: TGCGCCAGCAGCTGGCAAGCGGGGGGCTCCTACAATGAGCAGTTCTTC. It codes for CASSWQAGGSYNEQFF.

This clone came up a few times. The chain employs TRBV9 and TRBJ1-1, with 9 bases that match TRBD1. Germline CDR1 is SGDLS and CDR2 is YYNGEE. The CDR3 is 15 residues long. The J segment lost 3 bases and the V segment lost 3 bases, leaving 6 bases of the junction unmatched. CDR3 DNA sequence: TGTGCCAGCAGCGCCGTCGACAGGGGGGACACTGAAGCTTTCTTT. Translated, it gives CASSAVDRGDTEAFF.

This clone showed up just a few times. The chain joins TRBV6-5 to TRBJ1-4; TRBD1 matches 9 bases. CDR3 length: 14 residues. Germline CDR1 MNHEY, CDR2 SVGAGI. Trimming at V came to 5 bases and at J to 7 bases, leaving 5 bases not matched to a gene. For the CDR3, the DNA is TGTGCCAGCAGTCACAGGGGGCGGATTGAAAAACTGTTTTTT. It is translated as CASSHRGRIEKLFF.

The gene calls are TRBV6-5 and TRBJ2-3; the match to TRBD2 covers 7 bases. CDR1 is MNHEY, CDR2 SVGAGI, per germline. CDR3 size: 13 residues. J was trimmed by 4 bases and V by 6 bases; bases with no gene match: 4. This chain's CDR3 is CASSRGVADTQYF. DNA for the CDR3: TGTGCCAGCAGCCGGGGGGTTGCAGATACGCAGTATTTT.

The chain employs TRBV5-6 and TRBJ2-2; tentative D call: TRBD1 (6 bases). The ends were cut back, 2 bases at V and 1 base at J, with 12 bases in the middle. CDR3 length: 16 amino acids. Germline V gene lookup returns CDR1 SGHDT and CDR2 YYEEEE. The CDR3 sequence: CASSLRTEMNTGELFF. The CDR3 DNA reads as TGTGCCAGCAGCTTACGGACAGAAATGAACACCGGGGAGCTGTTTTTT.

This chain connects TRBV18 to TRBJ1-5, with D unclear. The germline V and J ends were trimmed by 1 base and 1 base, with 8 bases remaining between them. The length of the CDR3 is 15 residues. CDR1 is KGHSH, CDR2 LQKENI, per germline. The DNA for the CDR3 is TGTGCCAGCTCACCACTACCAGTGAGCAATCAGCCCCAGCATTTT. Residues: CASSPLPVSNQPQHF.

The chain joins TRBV28 to TRBJ1-2; D ambiguous. From germline, CDR1 is MDHEN and CDR2 SYDVKM. Trimming pared 3 bases from V and 0 bases from J, leaving 11 bases between. The CDR3 loop spans 15 amino acids. CDR3 DNA sequence: TGTGCCAGCAGTTTGTTGACGGGAGCTAACTATGGCTACACCTTC. Translation: CASSLLTGANYGYTF.

Sample share makes this clone medium-sized. The chain joins TRBV9 to TRBJ2-2, with 9 bases that match TRBD2. The ends lost 2 bases at V and 5 bases at J; junction bases unmatched: 13. In germline, CDR1 is SGDLS, CDR2 YYNGEE. The CDR3 runs to 18 residues. The CDR3 spells CASSVDRGGRAGTGELFF. Written as DNA, the CDR3 is TGTGCCAGCAGCGTCGATCGGGGCGGGAGGGCCGGAACCGGGGAGCTGTTTTTT.

The CDR3 DNA reads TGTGCCAGCAGCGGCAACCCTAATGAAAAACTGTTTTTT. It translates to CASSGNPNEKLFF. V and J are TRBV5-6 and TRBJ1-4; D is unclear. V was shortened by 4 bases and J by 3 bases, with 7 bases between the two germline ends. The CDR3 contains 13 residues. Germline V lookup: CDR1 SGHDT, CDR2 YYEEEE.

V usage is TRBV2 and J usage is TRBJ1-2; 8 positions agree with TRBD1. The germline CDR1 and CDR2 sequences are SNHLY and FYNNEI. V lost 8 bases to trimming and J lost 8 bases; unmatched junction nucleotides: 10. The CDR3 has 13 residues. The chain's CDR3 is CASGRAAGGGYTF. The CDR3 nucleotides are TGTGCCAGCGGACGAGCGGCAGGGGGCGGCTACACCTTC.